The text below deals with one T cell receptor (beta chain). Its matching antigen is unknown. The researchers produced TCR beta cDNA from 500 ng total RNA with a constant-region primer. Each TCR beta library was derived from three nested multiplex PCR rounds that employed slightly modified ARM-PCR. A C-beta reverse primer and TRBV1-TRBV30 forward primers served in each of the first two PCR rounds, at about 10 cycles apiece. MiXCR, applied by TCRdb to the multiplex PCR reads, yields one record per CDR3 protein. The sample lists about 330,000 distinct CDR3 sequences, roughly two thirds occurring once. The germline CDR1 and CDR2 sequences are SEHNR and FQNEAQ (reference sequence). V was pared by 5 bases and J by 2 bases, with 15 bases between. The CDR3 runs to 15 residues. This entry is derived from a study of tumor-infiltrating lymphocytes in primary liver carcinoma. The overall study: Tumor stage was T1-T3 N0M0, and tumor size was about 4.2 to 11 cm across. Samples yielded about 3.5 to 7.5 million productive TCRbeta reads, similar across tissue types.

Alongside blood RNA obtained from unsorted whole blood, germline DNA was also extracted. Blood samples of about 4.3 milliliters were drawn preoperatively. Points from the study as a whole: Tumor samples exhibited a significantly greater top-250-clone fraction than blood samples (p = 0.039).

This clonotype originated in a man between 35 and 55 years old with primary liver carcinoma and hepatitis B virus infection. The chain links TRBV7-9 to TRBJ2-5; no reliable D call. Sequenced: peripheral blood. The CDR3 coding sequence is TGTGCCAGCAGCCACCAGACGAGGTGGCAAGAGACCCAGTACTTC. As protein: CASSHQTRWQETQYF.